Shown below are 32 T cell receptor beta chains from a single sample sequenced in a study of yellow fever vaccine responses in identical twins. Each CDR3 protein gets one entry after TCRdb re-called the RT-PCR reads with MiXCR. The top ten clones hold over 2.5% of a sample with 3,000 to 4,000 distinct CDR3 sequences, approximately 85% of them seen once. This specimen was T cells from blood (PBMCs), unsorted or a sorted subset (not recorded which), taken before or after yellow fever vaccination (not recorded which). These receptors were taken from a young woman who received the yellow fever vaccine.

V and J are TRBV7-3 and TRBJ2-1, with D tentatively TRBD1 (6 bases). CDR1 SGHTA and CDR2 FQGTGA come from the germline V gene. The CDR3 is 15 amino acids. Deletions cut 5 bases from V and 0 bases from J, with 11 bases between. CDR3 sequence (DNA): TGTGCCAGCAGCCCCGGGACACTCTCCTACAATGAGCAGTTCTTC. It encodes CASSPGTLSYNEQFF.

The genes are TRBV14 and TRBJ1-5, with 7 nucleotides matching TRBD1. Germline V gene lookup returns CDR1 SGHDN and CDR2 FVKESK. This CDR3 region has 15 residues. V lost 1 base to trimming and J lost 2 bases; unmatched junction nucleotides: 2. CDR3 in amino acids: CASSQGQGGNQPQHF. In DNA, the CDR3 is TGTGCCAGCAGCCAAGGACAGGGAGGCAATCAGCCCCAGCATTTT.

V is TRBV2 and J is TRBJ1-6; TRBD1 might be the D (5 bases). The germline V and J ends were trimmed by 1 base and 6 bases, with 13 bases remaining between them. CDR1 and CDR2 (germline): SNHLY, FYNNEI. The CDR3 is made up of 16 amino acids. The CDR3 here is CASSEGGFITNSPLHF. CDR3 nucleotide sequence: TGTGCCAGCAGTGAAGGGGGCTTTATTACTAATTCACCCCTCCACTTT.

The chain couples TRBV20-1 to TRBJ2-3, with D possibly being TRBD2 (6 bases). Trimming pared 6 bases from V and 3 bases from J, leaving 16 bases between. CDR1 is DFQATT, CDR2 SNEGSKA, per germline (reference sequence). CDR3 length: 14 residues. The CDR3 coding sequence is TGCAGTGCCGGGTCAATCGGGAGTACAGATACGCAGTATTTT. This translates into CSAGSIGSTDTQYF.

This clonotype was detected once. CDR3 in DNA: TGTGCCATCAGTGGAGACTTATACGAGCAGTACTTC. It yields the protein CAISGDLYEQYF. The chain combines TRBV10-3 with TRBJ2-7; no clear D. The length of the CDR3 is 12 residues. Germline CDR1 and CDR2: ENHRY and SYGVKD. The V end lost 4 bases, the J end lost 4 bases, and 8 bases lay between the germline ends.

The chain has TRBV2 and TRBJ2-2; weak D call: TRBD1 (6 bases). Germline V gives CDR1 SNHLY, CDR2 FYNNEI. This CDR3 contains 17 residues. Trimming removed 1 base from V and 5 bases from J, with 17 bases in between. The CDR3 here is CASSEVPTGYPTGELFF. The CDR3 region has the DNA TGTGCCAGCAGTGAAGTACCCACAGGGTACCCTACCGGGGAGCTGTTTTTT.

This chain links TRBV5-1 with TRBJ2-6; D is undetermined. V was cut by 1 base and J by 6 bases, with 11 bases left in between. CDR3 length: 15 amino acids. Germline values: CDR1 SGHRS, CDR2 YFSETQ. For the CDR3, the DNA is TGCGCCAGCAGCTTGCCGGAGATCTCGGCCAACGTCCTGACTTTC. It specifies CASSLPEISANVLTF.

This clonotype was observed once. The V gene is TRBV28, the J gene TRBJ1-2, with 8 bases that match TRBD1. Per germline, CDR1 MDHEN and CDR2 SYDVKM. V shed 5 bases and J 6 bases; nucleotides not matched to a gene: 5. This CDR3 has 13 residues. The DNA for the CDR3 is TGTGCCAGCAGTGGGACAGGTTGGAATGGCTACACCTTC. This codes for CASSGTGWNGYTF.

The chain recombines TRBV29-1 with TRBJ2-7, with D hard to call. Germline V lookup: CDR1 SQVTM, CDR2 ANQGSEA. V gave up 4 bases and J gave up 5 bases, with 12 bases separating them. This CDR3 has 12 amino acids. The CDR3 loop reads CSVAWGIHEQYF. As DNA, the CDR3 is TGCAGCGTTGCATGGGGAATCCACGAGCAGTACTTC.

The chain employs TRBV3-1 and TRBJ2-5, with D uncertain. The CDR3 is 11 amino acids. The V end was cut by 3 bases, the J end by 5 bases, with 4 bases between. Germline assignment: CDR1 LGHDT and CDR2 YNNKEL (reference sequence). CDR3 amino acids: CASSHRETQYF. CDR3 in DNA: TGTGCCAGCAGCCATAGGGAGACCCAGTACTTC.

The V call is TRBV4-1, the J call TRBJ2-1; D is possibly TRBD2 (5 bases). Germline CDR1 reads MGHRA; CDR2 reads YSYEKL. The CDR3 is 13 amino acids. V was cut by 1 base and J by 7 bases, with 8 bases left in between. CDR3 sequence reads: CASSQVSGNEQFF. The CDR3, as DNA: TGCGCCAGCAGCCAAGTCTCGGGGAATGAGCAGTTCTTC.

Here the CDR3 reads CASSSLRDRPETQYF. The CDR3 region has the DNA TGTGCCAGCAGTTCGCTCCGGGACAGGCCAGAGACCCAGTACTTC. The chain employs TRBV12-3 or TRBV12-4 and TRBJ2-5; 8 nucleotides align to TRBD1. CDR3 length: 15 residues. V was clipped by 4 bases and J by 4 bases; unmatched bases: 8.

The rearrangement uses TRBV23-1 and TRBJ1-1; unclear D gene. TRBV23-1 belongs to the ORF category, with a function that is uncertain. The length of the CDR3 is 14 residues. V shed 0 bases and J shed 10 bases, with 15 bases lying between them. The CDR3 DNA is TGCGCCAGCAGTCAATCGGAGCGCTCCCTTGGAGCTTTCTTT. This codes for CASSQSERSLGAFF.

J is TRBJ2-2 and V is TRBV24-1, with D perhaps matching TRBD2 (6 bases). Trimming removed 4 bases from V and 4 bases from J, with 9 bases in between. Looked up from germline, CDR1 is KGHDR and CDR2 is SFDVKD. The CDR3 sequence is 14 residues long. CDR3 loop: CATSDRLVTGELFF. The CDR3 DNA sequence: TGTGCCACCAGTGACAGACTAGTCACCGGGGAGCTGTTTTTT.

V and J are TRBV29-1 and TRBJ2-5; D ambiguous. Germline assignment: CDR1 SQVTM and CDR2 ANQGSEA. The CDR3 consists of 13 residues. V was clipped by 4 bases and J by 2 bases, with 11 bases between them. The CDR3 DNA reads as TGCAGCGTTGGGTCGAGACCGCAAGAGACCCAGTACTTC. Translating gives CSVGSRPQETQYF.

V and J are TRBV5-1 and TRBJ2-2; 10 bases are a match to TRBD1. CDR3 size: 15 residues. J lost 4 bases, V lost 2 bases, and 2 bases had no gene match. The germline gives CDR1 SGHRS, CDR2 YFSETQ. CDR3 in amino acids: CASSFRDRGTGELFF. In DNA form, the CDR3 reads TGCGCCAGCAGCTTCCGGGACAGGGGCACCGGGGAGCTGTTTTTT.

The DNA of the CDR3 is TGTGCCAGCAGCTTTGGGTCGGCGCAGTATTTT. It is translated as CASSFGSAQYF. This rearrangement joins TRBV11-3 to TRBJ2-3; D gene unclear. This CDR3 is built from 11 residues. The V gene lost 3 bases and the J gene lost 10 bases, with 8 bases spanning the gap. The germline CDR1 and CDR2 sequences are SGHNT and YENEEA.

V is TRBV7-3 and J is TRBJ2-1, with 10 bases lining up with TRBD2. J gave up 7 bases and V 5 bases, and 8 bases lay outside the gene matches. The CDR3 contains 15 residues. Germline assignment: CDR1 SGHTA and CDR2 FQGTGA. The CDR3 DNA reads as TGTGCCAGCAGCCCGAAAGCGGGGGGGCGGAATGAGCAGTTCTTC. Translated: CASSPKAGGRNEQFF.

The DNA of the CDR3 is TGCAGTGCTATAATACTCCGGAACGAGCAGTACTTC. This codes for CSAIILRNEQYF. The J gene is TRBJ2-7, the V gene TRBV20-1; D remains ambiguous. V dropped 4 bases and J dropped 5 bases, with 12 bases sitting between them. Germline V lookup: CDR1 DFQATT, CDR2 SNEGSKA (reference sequence). This CDR3 has 12 residues.

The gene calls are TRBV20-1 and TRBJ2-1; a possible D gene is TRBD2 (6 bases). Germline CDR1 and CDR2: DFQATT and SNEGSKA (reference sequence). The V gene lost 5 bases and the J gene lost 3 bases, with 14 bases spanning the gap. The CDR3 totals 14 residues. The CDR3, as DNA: TGCAGTGCTTTTAGCGGAGGGCGCTACAATGAGCAGTTCTTC. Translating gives CSAFSGGRYNEQFF.

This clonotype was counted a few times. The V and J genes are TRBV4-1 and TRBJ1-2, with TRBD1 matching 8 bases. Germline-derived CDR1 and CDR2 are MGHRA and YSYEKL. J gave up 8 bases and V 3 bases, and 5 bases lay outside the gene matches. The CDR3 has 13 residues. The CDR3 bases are TGCGCCAGCAGCCAGACAGGGGAGAGGGGCTACACCTTC. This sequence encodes CASSQTGERGYTF.

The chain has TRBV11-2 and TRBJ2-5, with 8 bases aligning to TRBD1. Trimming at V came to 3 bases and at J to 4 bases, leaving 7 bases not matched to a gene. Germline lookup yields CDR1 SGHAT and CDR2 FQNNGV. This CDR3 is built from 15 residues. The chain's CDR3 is CASSFLGQAGETQYF. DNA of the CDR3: TGTGCCAGCAGCTTCCTGGGACAGGCGGGAGAGACCCAGTACTTC.

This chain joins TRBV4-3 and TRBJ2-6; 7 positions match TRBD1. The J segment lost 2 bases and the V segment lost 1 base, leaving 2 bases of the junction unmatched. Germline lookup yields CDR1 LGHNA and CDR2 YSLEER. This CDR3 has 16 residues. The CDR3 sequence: CASSQADRAGANVLTF. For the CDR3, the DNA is TGCGCCAGCAGCCAAGCTGACAGGGCTGGGGCCAACGTCCTGACTTTC.

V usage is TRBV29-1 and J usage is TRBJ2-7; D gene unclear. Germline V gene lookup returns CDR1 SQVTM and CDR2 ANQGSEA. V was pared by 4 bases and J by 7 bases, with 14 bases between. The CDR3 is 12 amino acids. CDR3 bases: TGCAGCGTTGTTGCAGGCTCAGGAGAGCAGTACTTC. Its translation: CSVVAGSGEQYF.

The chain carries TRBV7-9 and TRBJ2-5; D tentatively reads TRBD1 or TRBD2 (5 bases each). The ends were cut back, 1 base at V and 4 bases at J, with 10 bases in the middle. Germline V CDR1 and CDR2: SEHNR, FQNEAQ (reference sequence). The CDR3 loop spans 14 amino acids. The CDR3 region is CASSLVGTGETQYF. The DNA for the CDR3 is TGTGCCAGCAGCTTAGTGGGGACCGGAGAGACCCAGTACTTC.

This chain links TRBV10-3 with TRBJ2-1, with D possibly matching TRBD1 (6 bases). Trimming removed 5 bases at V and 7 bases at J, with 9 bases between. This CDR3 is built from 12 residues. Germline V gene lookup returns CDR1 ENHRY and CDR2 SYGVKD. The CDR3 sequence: CAISNRANEQFF. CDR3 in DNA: TGTGCCATCAGTAACAGGGCGAATGAGCAGTTCTTC.

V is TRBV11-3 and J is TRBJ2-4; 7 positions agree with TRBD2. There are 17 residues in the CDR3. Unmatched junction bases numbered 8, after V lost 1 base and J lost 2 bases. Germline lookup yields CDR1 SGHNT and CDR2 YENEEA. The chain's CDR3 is CASSLVSGGVTKNIQYF. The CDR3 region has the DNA TGTGCCAGCAGCTTAGTTTCGGGAGGTGTCACCAAAAACATTCAGTACTTC.

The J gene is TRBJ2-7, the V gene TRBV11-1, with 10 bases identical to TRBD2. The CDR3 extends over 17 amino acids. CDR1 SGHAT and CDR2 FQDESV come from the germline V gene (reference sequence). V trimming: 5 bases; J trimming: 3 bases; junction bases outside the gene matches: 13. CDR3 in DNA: TGTGCCAGCAGCGCTCGGACTAGCGGTGGGGGTTTCTACGAGCAGTACTTC. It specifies CASSARTSGGGFYEQYF.

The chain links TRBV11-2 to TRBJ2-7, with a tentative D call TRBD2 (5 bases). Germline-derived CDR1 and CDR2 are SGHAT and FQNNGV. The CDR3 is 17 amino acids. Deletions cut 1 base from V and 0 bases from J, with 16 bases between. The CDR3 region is CASSLGGGVGSSYEQYF. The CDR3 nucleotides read TGTGCCAGCAGCTTAGGAGGAGGCGTGGGCAGCTCCTACGAGCAGTACTTC.

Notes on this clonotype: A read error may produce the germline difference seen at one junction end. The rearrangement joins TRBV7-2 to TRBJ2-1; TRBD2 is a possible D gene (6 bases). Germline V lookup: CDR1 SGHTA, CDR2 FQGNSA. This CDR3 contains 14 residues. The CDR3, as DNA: TGTGCCAGCCGCTTAGCGGATCGGTCCAATGAGCAGTTCTTC. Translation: CASRLADRSNEQFF. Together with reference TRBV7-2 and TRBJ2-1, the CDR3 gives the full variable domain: GAGVSQSPSNKVTEKGKDVELRCDPISGHTALYWYRQSLGQGLEFLIYFQGNSAPDKSGLPSDRFSAERTGGSVSTLTIQRTQQEDSAVYLCASRLADRSNEQFFGPGTRLTVL.

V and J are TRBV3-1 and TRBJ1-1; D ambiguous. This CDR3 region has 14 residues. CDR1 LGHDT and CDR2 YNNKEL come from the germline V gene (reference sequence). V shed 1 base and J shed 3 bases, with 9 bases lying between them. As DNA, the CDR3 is TGTGCCAGCAGCCAAGTTTCCGGGTACACTGAAGCTTTCTTT. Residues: CASSQVSGYTEAFF. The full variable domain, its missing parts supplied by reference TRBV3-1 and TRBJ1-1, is DTAVSQTPKYLVTQMGNDKSIKCEQNLGHDTMYWYKQDSKKFLKIMFSYNNKELIINETVPNRFSPKSPDKAHLNLHINSLELGDSAVYFCASSQVSGYTEAFFGQGTRLTVV.

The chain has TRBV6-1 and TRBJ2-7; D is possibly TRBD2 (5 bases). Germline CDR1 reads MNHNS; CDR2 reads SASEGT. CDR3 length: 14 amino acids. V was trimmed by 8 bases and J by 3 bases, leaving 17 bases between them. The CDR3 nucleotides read TGTGCCAGCGGAACAGTACCCGGGGTCTACGAGCAGTACTTC. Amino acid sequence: CASGTVPGVYEQYF.